This TCR beta chain stems from a study of T cells in Graves' hyperthyroidism and ophthalmopathy. Amplification targeted TCR beta CDR3 regions from RNA transcripts. The HTBI set primed first-round TCR CDR3 RT-PCR. TCRdb called the multiplex PCR reads again in MiXCR, with one record for every CDR3 protein. The sample has around 500,000 distinct CDR3 sequences, 14% seen once. This clonotype has ten or more counts. The ends lost 2 bases at V and 6 bases at J; junction bases unmatched: 6. The germline CDR1 and CDR2 sequences are SGHTA and FQGNSA. The CDR3 loop spans 14 amino acids. Sequenced input: blood. The chain links TRBV7-2 to TRBJ2-7, with 8 bases identical to TRBD2. This clonotype was sampled from a woman between 40 and 50 years old with Graves' hyperthyroidism. CDR3 in amino acids: CASSLHGRAFEQYF. CDR3 DNA sequence: TGTGCCAGCAGCTTACACGGGAGGGCCTTCGAGCAGTACTTC.